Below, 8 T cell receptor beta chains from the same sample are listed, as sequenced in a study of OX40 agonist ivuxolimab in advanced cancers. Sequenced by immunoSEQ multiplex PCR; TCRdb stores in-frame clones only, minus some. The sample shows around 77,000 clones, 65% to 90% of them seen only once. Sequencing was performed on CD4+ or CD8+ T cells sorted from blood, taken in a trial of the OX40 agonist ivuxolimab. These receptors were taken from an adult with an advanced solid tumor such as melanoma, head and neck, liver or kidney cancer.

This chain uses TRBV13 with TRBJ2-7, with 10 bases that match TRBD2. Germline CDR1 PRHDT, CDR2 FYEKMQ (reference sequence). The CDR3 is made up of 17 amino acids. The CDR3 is CASSRGGVAGGPYEQYF. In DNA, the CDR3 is TGTGCTTCGAGCAGGGGTGGGGTAGCGGGGGGCCCCTACGAGCAGTACTTC.

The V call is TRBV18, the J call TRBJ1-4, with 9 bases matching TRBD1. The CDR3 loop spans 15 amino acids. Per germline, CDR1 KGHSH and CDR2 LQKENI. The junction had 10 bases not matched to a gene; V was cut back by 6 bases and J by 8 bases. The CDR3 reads CASSMTGQGGEKLFF. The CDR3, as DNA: TGTGCCAGCTCGATGACGGGACAGGGAGGCGAAAAACTGTTTTTT.

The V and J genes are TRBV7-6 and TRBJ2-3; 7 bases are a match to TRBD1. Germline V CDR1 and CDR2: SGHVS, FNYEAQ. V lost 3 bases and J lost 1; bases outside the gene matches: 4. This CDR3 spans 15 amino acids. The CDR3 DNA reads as TGTGCCAGCAGCTTCGGGACAGCCCGCACAGATACGCAGTATTTT. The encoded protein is CASSFGTARTDTQYF.

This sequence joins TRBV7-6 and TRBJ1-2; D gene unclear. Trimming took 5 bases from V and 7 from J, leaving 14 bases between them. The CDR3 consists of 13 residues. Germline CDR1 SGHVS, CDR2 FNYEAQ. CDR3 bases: TGTGCCAGCAGCCCCGGCACTCAGGCTGGCTACACCTTC. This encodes CASSPGTQAGYTF. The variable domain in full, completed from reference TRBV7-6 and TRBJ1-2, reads GAGVSQSPRYKVTKRGQDVALRCDPISGHVSLYWYRQALGQGPEFLTYFNYEAQQDKSGLPNDRFSAERPEGSISTLTIQRTEQRDSAMYRCASSPGTQAGYTFGSGTRLTVV.

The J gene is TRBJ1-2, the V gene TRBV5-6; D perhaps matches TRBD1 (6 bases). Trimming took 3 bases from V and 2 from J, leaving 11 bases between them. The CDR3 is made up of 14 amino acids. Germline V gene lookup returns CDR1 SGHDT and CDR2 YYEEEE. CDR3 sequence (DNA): TGTGCCAGCAGCTCCCGAGGGGGGAACTATGGCTACACCTTC. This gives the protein CASSSRGGNYGYTF.

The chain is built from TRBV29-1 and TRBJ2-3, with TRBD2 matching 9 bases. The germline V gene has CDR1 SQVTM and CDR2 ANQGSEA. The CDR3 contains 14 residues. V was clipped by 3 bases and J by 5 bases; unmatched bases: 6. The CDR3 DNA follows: TGCAGCGTTGACCAGCGGGGGGCAGGAGATACGCAGTATTTT. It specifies CSVDQRGAGDTQYF.

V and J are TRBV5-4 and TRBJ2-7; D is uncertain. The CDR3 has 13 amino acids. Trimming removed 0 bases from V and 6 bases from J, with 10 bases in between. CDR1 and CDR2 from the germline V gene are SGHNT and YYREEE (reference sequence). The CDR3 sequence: CASSLAGAIEQYF. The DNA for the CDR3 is TGTGCCAGCAGCTTGGCCGGTGCGATCGAGCAGTACTTC.

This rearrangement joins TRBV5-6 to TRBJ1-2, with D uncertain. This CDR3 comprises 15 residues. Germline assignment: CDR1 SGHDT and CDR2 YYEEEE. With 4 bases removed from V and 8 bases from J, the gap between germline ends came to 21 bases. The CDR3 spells CASSQKEATPLGYTF. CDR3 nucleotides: TGTGCCAGCAGCCAGAAGGAGGCCACCCCGTTGGGCTACACCTTC. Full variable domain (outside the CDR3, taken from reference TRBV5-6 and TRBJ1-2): DAGVTQSPTHLIKTRGQQVTLRCSPKSGHDTVSWYQQALGQGPQFIFQYYEEEERQRGNFPDRFSGHQFPNYSSELNVNALLLGDSALYLCASSQKEATPLGYTFGSGTRLTVV.